Shown below are 9 T cell receptor beta chains from a single sample sequenced in a study of OX40 agonist ivuxolimab in advanced cancers. Only in-frame clones appear in the TCRdb table, and some are missing; sequencing was by immunoSEQ multiplex PCR. The sample has tens of thousands of clones; 75% to 85% are singletons. The sequenced sample was CD4+ or CD8+ T cells sorted from blood, obtained in a trial of the OX40 agonist ivuxolimab. These receptors all stem from an adult with an advanced solid tumor such as melanoma, head and neck, liver or kidney cancer.

This clone was detected only a few times. V is TRBV4-3 and J is TRBJ2-1, with TRBD2 matching 7 bases. Trimming took 4 bases from V and 2 from J; bases not matched to a gene: 5. From germline, CDR1 is LGHNA and CDR2 YSLEER. CDR3 size: 15 residues. The DNA for the CDR3 is TGCGCCAGCAGCCCCGGGACTAACCCCTACAATGAGCAGTTCTTC. This gives the protein CASSPGTNPYNEQFF.

The V and J genes are TRBV5-6 and TRBJ1-2; 8 bases align to TRBD1. This CDR3 has 17 amino acids. Germline loops: CDR1 SGHDT, CDR2 YYEEEE. V lost 4 bases to trimming and J lost 0 bases; unmatched junction nucleotides: 11. The DNA for the CDR3 is TGTGCCAGCAGCCCTGACAGGGGACCGATCTCTAACTATGGCTACACCTTC. This codes for CASSPDRGPISNYGYTF.

The genes are TRBV28 and TRBJ1-1; D unresolved. The CDR3 has 12 amino acids. The germline V gene has CDR1 MDHEN and CDR2 SYDVKM. Trimming stripped 6 bases from V and 4 bases from J, with 9 bases between. The DNA for the CDR3 is TGTGCCAGCAGCTTCAGTCTCACTGAAGCTTTCTTT. Translation gives CASSFSLTEAFF.

The chain links TRBV29-1 to TRBJ1-2, with D perhaps TRBD1 (6 bases). Germline assignment: CDR1 SQVTM and CDR2 ANQGSEA. Trimming stripped 7 bases from V and 7 bases from J, with 22 bases between. The CDR3 is 14 residues long. The CDR3 bases are TGCAGCGCCCGCTCCCCGGACAGAAGTCCTGGCTACACCTTC. Amino acid sequence: CSARSPDRSPGYTF. The variable domain in full, with the rest retrieved from reference TRBV29-1 and TRBJ1-2, is SAVISQKPSRDICQRGTSLTIQCQVDSQVTMMFWYRQQPGQSLTLIATANQGSEATYESGFVIDKFPISRPNLTFSTLTVSNMSPEDSSIYLCSARSPDRSPGYTFGSGTRLTVV.

This clone has just a few counts. The J gene is TRBJ2-3, the V gene TRBV7-9; D gene uncertain. The germline V gene has CDR1 SEHNR and CDR2 FQNEAQ (reference sequence). CDR3 size: 12 residues. Trimming stripped 2 bases from V and 5 bases from J, with 5 bases between. The CDR3 here is CASSLWKDTQYF. The CDR3 DNA reads as TGTGCCAGCAGCTTATGGAAAGATACGCAGTATTTT.

This clone was seen only a few times. The chain couples TRBV14 to TRBJ2-5; D uncertain. The length of the CDR3 is 13 residues. V lost 3 bases, J lost 5 bases, and 10 bases lay in between. Germline V gene lookup returns CDR1 SGHDN and CDR2 FVKESK. The DNA for the CDR3 is TGTGCCAGCAGCCAGTTTCTTAGGGAGACCCAGTACTTC. Residues: CASSQFLRETQYF.

The rearrangement joins TRBV4-3 to TRBJ1-2, with D tentatively TRBD1 (5 bases). The CDR3 spans 15 residues. Trimming removed 0 bases from V and 6 bases from J, with 14 bases in between. Germline assignment: CDR1 LGHNA and CDR2 YSLEER. The CDR3 DNA is TGCGCCAGCAGCCAAGATCCCGGGACTGGGCATGGCTACACCTTC. Translated, it gives CASSQDPGTGHGYTF.

The V call is TRBV6-1, the J call TRBJ1-2, with 7 positions matching TRBD1. CDR1 and CDR2 from the germline V gene are MNHNS and SASEGT. This CDR3 region has 14 residues. Losses at the gene ends were 7 bases for V and 6 bases for J; bases not matched to a gene: 11. CDR3 sequence reads: CASTLQGGFDGYTF. DNA for the CDR3: TGTGCCAGCACCCTCCAGGGGGGTTTCGATGGCTACACCTTC.

The genes are TRBV10-3 and TRBJ2-2; the match to TRBD2 covers 10 bases. The J segment lost 5 bases and the V segment lost 8 bases, leaving 8 bases of the junction unmatched. The CDR3 runs to 15 residues. Germline V gene lookup returns CDR1 ENHRY and CDR2 SYGVKD. For the CDR3, the DNA is TGTGCCATCCCAGCTAGCGGGAGTAGTACCGGGGAGCTGTTTTTT. Translating it yields CAIPASGSSTGELFF.